This T cell receptor (beta chain) was retrieved from a study of T cell clonotyping in hematopoietic cell transplantation. The overall study: Recipient samples before transplant were obtained post-cytoreduction. Notes on the study in general: Few recipient clonotypes overlapped donors; over 95% were de novo at given depth. Recipient TCR diversity dropped after transplant; expanded clonotypes rose from day 30 to 180. Broader posttransplant TCR repertoire diversity was predicted by graft donor and pretransplant recipient Inverse Simpson Index values.

Time point meaning: recipient sample about 28 days before transplant, after cytoreduction. The CDR3 totals 14 residues. Germline trimming cut 8 bases from V and 0 bases from J; bases unmatched to any gene: 3. Germline CDR1 reads MNHNS; CDR2 reads SASEGT. Details on this clone: The antigen is not known.

The protocol was immunoSEQ multiplex PCR, while the TCRdb copy is restricted to in-frame clones and leaves out a portion. In the table there are approximately 27,000 clones, roughly 91% of which are singletons. This TCR was recovered from a man over 45 with acute myeloid leukemia. Some clones in this sample may be carry-over from other donors' samples. The chain recombines TRBV6-1 with TRBJ2-3; TRBD1 aligns across 9 bases. The sample in question was peripheral blood mononuclear cells, obtained before stem cell transplant. The CDR3 bases are TGTGCCAGCGGGACAGGGCTTAGCACAGATACGCAGTATTTT. The encoded protein is CASGTGLSTDTQYF.